These 27 T cell receptor beta chains originate from one sample sequenced in a study of CD8+ T cells in alopecia areata (dated by TCRdb to 2016 to 2018). The protocol used for the library was the immunoSEQ multiplex PCR assay. RNA was extracted from all samples and reverse transcribed into cDNA as template for TCR sequencing. TCRdb took this table from immuneACCESS and kept in-frame rearrangements with V and J called. Such tables lack part of the clones; where checked against another copy, unresolved V genes explain under half of the gap, and the rest is unexplained. Recorded for this sample are 110,000 or so clones; over 55% of them occurred a single time. Clones ranked in the top ten supply about 23% of the sample. Sample: NKG2D-low CD8+ T cells sorted from blood. According to the study, the label for this sample's cell subset or site signals: sorted CD8+ NKG2D-low blood T cells. Receptor source: a human donor with alopecia areata.

This chain connects TRBV4-1 to TRBJ1-2; D unclear. The V and J ends lost 1 base and 6 bases respectively, with 6 bases between them. From germline, CDR1 is MGHRA and CDR2 YSYEKL. The CDR3 loop spans 12 amino acids. This chain's CDR3 is CASSQGNNGYTF. The CDR3, as DNA: TGCGCCAGCAGCCAAGGAAACAATGGCTACACCTTC.

This clone was observed a few times. V is TRBV9 and J is TRBJ2-3; no firm D call. Deletions cut 4 bases from V and 4 bases from J, with 10 bases between. Germline loops: CDR1 SGDLS, CDR2 YYNGEE. The length of the CDR3 is 13 residues. The CDR3 spells CASSNRLSDTQYF. CDR3 DNA: TGTGCCAGCAGCAATCGACTGTCAGATACGCAGTATTTT.

This rearrangement joins TRBV7-9 to TRBJ2-7; D remains unclear. This CDR3 comprises 15 residues. The V end was cut by 4 bases, the J end by 2 bases, with 15 bases between. The V gene's germline CDR1 is SEHNR and CDR2 FQNEAQ (reference sequence). For the CDR3, the DNA is TGTGCCAGCAGCTCGCCTCCCGATGGGGCCTACGAGCAGTACTTC. Translation gives CASSSPPDGAYEQYF. Full variable domain (missing parts from reference TRBV7-9 and TRBJ2-7): DTGVSQNPRHKITKRGQNVTFRCDPISEHNRLYWYRQTLGQGPEFLTYFQNEAQLEKSRLLSDRFSAERPKGSFSTLEIQRTEQGDSAMYLCASSSPPDGAYEQYFGPGTRLTVT.

The rearrangement joins TRBV4-1 to TRBJ2-1; the D call may be TRBD1 or TRBD2 (6 bases each). CDR3 length: 16 amino acids. V was trimmed by 0 bases and J by 2 bases, leaving 11 bases between them. Germline V gene sequence: CDR1 MGHRA, CDR2 YSYEKL. The CDR3 loop is CASSQEPGAAYNEQFF. The DNA of the CDR3 is TGCGCCAGCAGCCAAGAACCGGGGGCGGCCTACAATGAGCAGTTCTTC.

This clone was found many times. The V and J genes are TRBV7-8 and TRBJ2-1; 10 nucleotides line up with TRBD1. This CDR3 contains 16 residues. Germline-derived CDR1 and CDR2 are SGHVS and FQNEAQ. V lost 5 bases to trimming and J lost 4 bases; unmatched junction nucleotides: 8. The CDR3: CASSQETGGFYNEQFF. Here the CDR3 DNA reads TGTGCCAGCAGCCAAGAGACAGGGGGCTTTTACAATGAGCAGTTCTTC.

V and J are TRBV6-5 and TRBJ2-7, with D perhaps matching TRBD1 or TRBD2 (5 bases each). This CDR3 region has 12 residues. CDR1 is MNHEY and CDR2 is SVGAGI in the germline V gene. V lost 1 base and J lost 7, with 8 bases in between. CDR3: CASSYFGGEQYF. The CDR3, as DNA: TGTGCCAGCAGTTACTTTGGGGGTGAGCAGTACTTC.

This sequence joins TRBV19 and TRBJ1-1; a possible D gene is TRBD1 (5 bases). The CDR3 is made up of 12 amino acids. Germline V gene data show CDR1 as LNHDA and CDR2 as SQIVND (reference sequence). V dropped 3 bases and J dropped 8 bases, with 10 bases sitting between them. The CDR3, as DNA: TGTGCCAGTAGTATCGGGGCAGGCGAAGCTTTCTTT. Amino acid sequence: CASSIGAGEAFF. The whole variable domain, remainder taken from reference TRBV19 and TRBJ1-1, is DGGITQSPKYLFRKEGQNVTLSCEQNLNHDAMYWYRQDPGQGLRLIYYSQIVNDFQKGDIAEGYSVSREKKESFPLTVTSAQKNPTAFYLCASSIGAGEAFFGQGTRLTVV.

The chain has TRBV6-1 and TRBJ2-7; 11 bases are a match to TRBD2. Germline V lookup: CDR1 MNHNS, CDR2 SASEGT. V was pared by 5 bases and J by 4 bases, with 7 bases of the junction left unmatched. The CDR3 covers 15 residues. DNA for the CDR3: TGTGCCAGCAGTCCCCTAGCGGGAGGCTTTTACGAGCAGTACTTC. Its protein product is CASSPLAGGFYEQYF.

This clone has only one observation. This chain links TRBV2 with TRBJ2-3, with D possibly matching TRBD1 (5 bases). Germline CDR1 and CDR2: SNHLY and FYNNEI. CDR3 length equals 16 residues. Trimming left V 2 bases short and J 2 bases short, with 14 bases between. As DNA, the CDR3 is TGTGCCAGCAGTGAAATGGGCCAGGGATACACAGATACGCAGTATTTT. Translated: CASSEMGQGYTDTQYF.

The rearrangement joins TRBV2 to TRBJ2-1; D not certain. The length of the CDR3 is 16 residues. The germline V gene has CDR1 SNHLY and CDR2 FYNNEI. The germline V and J ends were trimmed by 4 bases and 5 bases, with 18 bases remaining between them. The CDR3 here is CASSAGSQLPNNEQFF. The CDR3 DNA reads TGTGCCAGCAGTGCCGGATCCCAGCTTCCCAACAATGAGCAGTTCTTC.

Only one count was recorded for this clone. CDR3 in DNA: TGTGCCAGCAGCCGGGGGGACAGAGCCTCGAACACCGGGGAGCTGTTTTTT. It encodes CASSRGDRASNTGELFF. The chain employs TRBV14 and TRBJ2-2, with D perhaps TRBD1 (7 bases). The ends were cut back, 4 bases at V and 0 bases at J, with 15 bases in the middle. The germline gives CDR1 SGHDN, CDR2 FVKESK. This CDR3 has 17 amino acids.

V and J are TRBV4-1 and TRBJ2-2; TRBD1 matches at 7 bases. Per the germline V gene, CDR1 is MGHRA and CDR2 is YSYEKL. Trimming cost V 4 bases and J 2 bases; bases outside gene matches: 4. The CDR3 is made up of 15 amino acids. CDR3 nucleotide sequence: TGCGCCAGCAGCCCCCGACAGGGTAACACCGGGGAGCTGTTTTTT. Protein sequence: CASSPRQGNTGELFF.

The chain recombines TRBV7-3 with TRBJ2-2, with D perhaps matching TRBD2 (6 bases). Germline V gene data show CDR1 as SGHTA and CDR2 as FQGTGA. The CDR3 spans 15 residues. The ends were cut back, 7 bases at V and 4 bases at J, with 16 bases in the middle. The CDR3 DNA reads as TGTGCCAGCACCGTAACGGAGGGTACCACCGGGGAGCTGTTTTTT. Its translation is CASTVTEGTTGELFF. Full variable domain (remainder filled in from reference TRBV7-3 and TRBJ2-2): GAGVSQTPSNKVTEKGKYVELRCDPISGHTALYWYRQSLGQGPEFLIYFQGTGAADDSGLPNDRFFAVRPEGSVSTLKIQRTERGDSAVYLCASTVTEGTTGELFFGEGSRLTVL.

The chain joins TRBV7-2 to TRBJ2-7; TRBD1 aligns across 9 bases. The CDR3 is 15 amino acids. In germline, CDR1 is SGHTA, CDR2 FQGNSA. V trimming: 5 bases; J trimming: 0 bases; junction bases outside the gene matches: 5. The CDR3 DNA sequence: TGTGCCAGCAGCCACAGGGGGCAGGGCTCCTACGAGCAGTACTTC. As protein: CASSHRGQGSYEQYF.

The sample holds a few counts of this clone. This chain joins TRBV25-1 and TRBJ2-7; a weak D match, TRBD1 (6 bases). The CDR3 totals 13 residues. V dropped 5 bases and J dropped 1 base, with 9 bases sitting between them. Germline CDR1 MGHDK, CDR2 SYGVNS. DNA of the CDR3: TGTGCCAGCAGTCTGACAGGATCCTACGAGCAGTACTTC. Protein product: CASSLTGSYEQYF.

The rearrangement links TRBV7-9 to TRBJ2-7, with D perhaps matching TRBD1 (5 bases). CDR3 length equals 14 residues. CDR1 is SEHNR, CDR2 FQNEAQ, per germline (reference sequence). V lost 5 bases and J lost 3, with 14 bases in between. The CDR3 DNA reads TGTGCCAGCAGCGCCCAGGGAAGTTTCTACGAGCAGTACTTC. Translation: CASSAQGSFYEQYF.

The chain is built from TRBV4-1 and TRBJ1-2, with D maybe TRBD1 (5 bases). V was shortened by 1 base and J by 4 bases, with 13 bases between the two germline ends. Germline V CDR1 and CDR2: MGHRA, YSYEKL. The CDR3 length is 15 residues. The CDR3 reads CASSQGLGGAYGYTF. For the CDR3, the DNA is TGCGCCAGCAGCCAAGGTCTGGGAGGGGCCTATGGCTACACCTTC.

A remark on this clone: The junction departs from germline at one end; a sequencing error may be responsible. The chain combines TRBV28 with TRBJ2-3; D is unclear. The CDR3 is 14 amino acids. Germline V lookup: CDR1 MDHEN, CDR2 SYDVKM. The CDR3: CASSFLTTTDTRYF. CDR3 in DNA: TGTGCCAGCAGTTTCCTCACTACCACAGATACGCGGTATTTT.

The CDR3 loop is CASSSRDRGLNTEAFF. The CDR3 bases are TGTGCCAGCAGCAGCCGGGACAGGGGACTGAACACTGAAGCTTTCTTT. J is TRBJ1-1 and V is TRBV5-5; 10 positions agree with TRBD1. The V segment lost 4 bases and the J segment 0 bases; nucleotides outside the gene matches: 6. CDR3 size: 16 residues. CDR1 and CDR2 from the germline V gene are SGHKS and YYEKEE (reference sequence).

This rearrangement joins TRBV2 to TRBJ2-5, with 8 bases matching TRBD1. Germline CDR1 reads SNHLY; CDR2 reads FYNNEI. Trimming cost V 2 bases and J 1 base; bases outside gene matches: 3. The CDR3 runs to 15 residues. CDR3: CASSENDRGQETQYF. Written as DNA, the CDR3 is TGTGCCAGCAGTGAAAACGACAGGGGCCAAGAGACCCAGTACTTC.

The chain combines TRBV27 with TRBJ2-7, with D possibly TRBD2 on 6 matching bases. CDR1 MNHEY and CDR2 SMNVEV come from the germline V gene (reference sequence). The CDR3 spans 15 residues. Trimming took off 5 bases at V and 5 bases at J, with 19 bases between the two ends. The CDR3 coding sequence is TGTGCCAGCAGTATGCTGGGGGGAAACTTGAACGAGCAGTACTTC. Protein product: CASSMLGGNLNEQYF.

The V and J genes are TRBV14 and TRBJ1-2; possibly TRBD1 for D (6 bases). The CDR3 runs to 13 residues. The V and J ends lost 3 bases and 8 bases respectively, with 13 bases between them. Germline V CDR1 and CDR2: SGHDN, FVKESK. The CDR3 coding sequence is TGTGCCAGCAGCCAGCGAGGACAGCCGGGCTACACCTTC. This encodes CASSQRGQPGYTF.

The V call is TRBV27, the J call TRBJ2-3; 8 bases map to TRBD2. From germline, CDR1 is MNHEY and CDR2 SMNVEV (reference sequence). The CDR3 length is 11 residues. V shed 6 bases, J shed 12 bases, and the junction held 5 bases outside the gene matches. CDR3 in amino acids: CASRGLASQYF. The CDR3 region has the DNA TGTGCCAGCAGAGGACTAGCAAGTCAGTATTTT.

A few counts support this clone. J is TRBJ2-1 and V is TRBV18; 11 nucleotides line up with TRBD2. Losses at the gene ends were 8 bases for V and 8 bases for J; bases not matched to a gene: 11. Germline values: CDR1 KGHSH, CDR2 LQKENI. The CDR3 sequence is 15 residues long. DNA of the CDR3: TGTGCCAGCCCCGTAGCGGGAGGGCCGGTCGATGAGCAGTTCTTC. It codes for CASPVAGGPVDEQFF.

CDR3 nucleotides: TGTGCCAGCAGCTTAAGCCCGGGACTGCAAGAGACCCAGTACTTC. As protein: CASSLSPGLQETQYF. The chain has TRBV7-3 and TRBJ2-5; TRBD2 might be the D (6 bases). Trimming stripped 1 base from V and 2 bases from J, with 11 bases between. Germline lookup yields CDR1 SGHTA and CDR2 FQGTGA. The CDR3 has 15 amino acids.

The chain uses TRBV2 and TRBJ2-7, with TRBD2 matching 11 bases. With 7 bases clipped from V and 1 base from J, the junction kept 6 bases outside the gene matches. The CDR3 loop spans 15 amino acids. Germline assignment: CDR1 SNHLY and CDR2 FYNNEI. The CDR3 sequence is CASKFGTSGSYEQYF. DNA for the CDR3: TGTGCCAGCAAGTTTGGGACTAGCGGTTCCTACGAGCAGTACTTC. The full variable domain, rest sourced from reference TRBV2 and TRBJ2-7, is EPEVTQTPSHQVTQMGQEVILRCVPISNHLYFYWYRQILGQKVEFLVSFYNNEISEKSEIFDDQFSVERPDGSNFTLKIRSTKLEDSAMYFCASKFGTSGSYEQYFGPGTRLTVT.

The chain links TRBV7-9 to TRBJ2-7, with a weak D call TRBD1 (7 bases). Germline-derived CDR1 and CDR2 are SEHNR and FQNEAQ (reference sequence). The V gene lost 5 bases and the J gene lost 4 bases, with 21 bases spanning the gap. This CDR3 region has 16 residues. Here the CDR3 reads CASSPPQGEDVYEQYF. The CDR3 DNA is TGTGCCAGCAGCCCCCCCCAGGGGGAGGATGTTTACGAGCAGTACTTC.